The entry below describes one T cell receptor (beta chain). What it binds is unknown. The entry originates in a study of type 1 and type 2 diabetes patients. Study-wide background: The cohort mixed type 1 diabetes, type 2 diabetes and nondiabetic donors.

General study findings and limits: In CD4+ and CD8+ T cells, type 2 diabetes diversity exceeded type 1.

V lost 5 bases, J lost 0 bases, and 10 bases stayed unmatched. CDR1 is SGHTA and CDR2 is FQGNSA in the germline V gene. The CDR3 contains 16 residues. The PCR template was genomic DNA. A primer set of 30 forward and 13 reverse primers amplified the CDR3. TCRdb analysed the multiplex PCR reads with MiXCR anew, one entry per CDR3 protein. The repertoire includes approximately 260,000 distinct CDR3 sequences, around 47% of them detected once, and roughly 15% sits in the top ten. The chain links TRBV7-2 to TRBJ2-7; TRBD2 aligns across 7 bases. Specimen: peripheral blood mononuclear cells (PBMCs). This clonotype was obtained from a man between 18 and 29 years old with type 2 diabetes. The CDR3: CASSPNAGDPSYEQYF. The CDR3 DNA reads TGTGCCAGCAGCCCTAATGCGGGGGACCCCTCCTACGAGCAGTACTTC.